The source of this TCR beta chain is a study of spatial heterogeneity in lung cancer (dated by TCRdb to the late 2010s). Some background on the complete study: Donors were some 67 patients with early-stage, untreated non-small cell lung cancer from the lung TRACERx cohort. At surgery, both alpha and beta chains were TCR-sequenced in about 200 tumor regions, about 64 matched nontumor lung samples and some 56 PBMC samples. Beta-chain transcripts were consistently detected in greater numbers than alpha-chain transcripts, which likely reflected higher beta-chain transcript abundance. In non-small cell lung cancer, the study made a quantitative comparison of TCR alpha and beta repertoires among multiple tumor regions, matched nontumor lung and blood. Follow-up PBMC samples were sequenced whenever the samples were available, and the median time to follow-up was about 22 months after resection. Nonsynonymous mutation counts, determined by whole-exome sequencing of tumor tissue, were related to TCR repertoire features. In the raw uncorrected reads, each unique combination of TCR and UMI appeared more than ten times on average.

The library was made by 5' RACE. The sequencer was a NextSeq 500. In the TCR library protocol, a unique molecular identifier was attached to each TCR cDNA molecule so that PCR and sequencing errors could be corrected. Per the authors' processing: Decombinator tools were used for TCR identification, UMI-based error correction and CDR3 extraction. TCRs above a frequency of 2 per 1,000, corresponding to the top 1% of the tumor frequency distribution, were defined as expanded. Renyi diversity was computed with the R vegan package after each repertoire had been subsampled 100 times to 5,000 TCRs. To build CDR3 similarity networks, amino acid triplet string-kernel similarity was used, and CDR3s were connected when their pairwise similarity was above 0.82. TCRdb trimmed the raw reads at Q25, called clones with MiXCR and kept productive beta chains. Each entry merges the rows of one CDR3 protein and shows their most common DNA and genes. What appears here as the V and J calls and clone size reflects TCRdb's work, not the paper's. This sample is represented by roughly 26,000 distinct CDR3 sequences; 4.5% to 7.5% of them were singletons. The top ten clonotypes cover around 20% of the sample.

This specimen's time point label, interpreted: blood at routine non-recurrence follow-up after resection. Without any cell sorting, TCR sequencing was performed on whole RNA extracted either from tumor and nontumor lung tissue or from cryopreserved PBMC samples. Patients were selected for TCR sequencing only if sufficient RNA was available from at least two tumor regions. This clonotype has only a few counts. This clone's antigen is unknown. No base quality values were provided; no much bigger clone lies one nucleotide off. The paper's findings and limits, for the study overall: Only 14 patients were included in comparisons of baseline and follow-up blood repertoires. Additional single-cell paired TCR alpha and beta sequencing was considered necessary to confirm, at a functional level, the hypothesis that regional TCRs recognize regional mutations. Ubiquitous expanded tumor TCRs were found in blood more often at tumor resection than at routine follow-up.

The junction shows trimming of 3 bases on V and 1 base on J, plus 9 bases between the germline ends. The CDR3 contains 14 residues, cysteine and phenylalanine counted. Of all the DNA, just the CDR3 is kept, 42 bases in frame from base 1. Sequences DFQATT (CDR1) and SNEGSKA (CDR2) are obtained from the germline V gene (reference sequence). This clonotype was sampled from a male donor with early-stage non-small cell lung cancer. The material was PBMCs, obtained at follow-up. The chain links TRBV20-1 with TRBJ2-2; the D segment could be TRBD1, given 6 matching bases. The CDR3 in this case is CSARTGVNTGELFF. Here is the DNA: TGCAGTGCTAGGACAGGCGTGAACACCGGGGAGCTGTTTTTT.